These 20 T cell receptor beta chains were all obtained from the same sample, sequenced in a study of blood T cell repertoires in COVID-19 (dated by TCRdb to 2020 to 2022). The method was the immunoSEQ multiplex PCR assay. In TCRdb, the immuneACCESS table is reduced to in-frame sequences with V and J assigned. These tables do not hold every clone; where another copy was compared, an unresolved V gene accounts for under half, and the others remain unexplained. In all, the sample holds 110,000 to 150,000 clones, and about 87% of those were seen once. The ten biggest clones cover 1.7% of the sample. Sequenced input: peripheral blood. The receptors stem from a woman in her 50s with acute or convalescent COVID-19.

The V call is TRBV10-3, the J call TRBJ2-1; weak D call: TRBD2 (6 bases). CDR3 length equals 14 residues. The V gene's germline CDR1 is ENHRY and CDR2 SYGVKD. V shed 6 bases and J shed 2 bases, with 11 bases lying between them. CDR3 sequence (DNA): TGTGCCATCAGAGAACTAGCCACCTACAATGAGCAGTTCTTC. Translation: CAIRELATYNEQFF.

V usage is TRBV11-2 and J usage is TRBJ1-4, with D perhaps TRBD1 (6 bases). The CDR3 has 15 residues. V was pared by 5 bases and J by 9 bases, with 19 bases between. Germline CDR1 SGHAT, CDR2 FQNNGV. DNA of the CDR3: TGTGCCAGCAGCGAGGGGGGGACGGTGGGACAAAAACTGTTTTTT. Its protein is CASSEGGTVGQKLFF.

The chain combines TRBV25-1 with TRBJ1-6, with 7 bases lining up with TRBD1. Germline lookup yields CDR1 MGHDK and CDR2 SYGVNS. The CDR3 length is 13 residues. J gave up 8 bases and V 6 bases, and 4 bases lay outside the gene matches. Here the CDR3 reads CASRAQGYSPLHF. CDR3 nucleotides: TGTGCCAGCAGGGCACAGGGGTATTCACCCCTCCACTTT.

This chain links TRBV2 with TRBJ1-1; the D gene is possibly TRBD1 (5 bases). Trimming took off 6 bases at V and 4 bases at J, with 21 bases between the two ends. The CDR3 runs 16 residues. CDR1 and CDR2 from the germline V gene are SNHLY and FYNNEI. CDR3 nucleotides: TGTGCCAGCAGACTACCGGGACTCCCCAAAGCCACTGAAGCTTTCTTT. Encoded protein: CASRLPGLPKATEAFF.

The chain couples TRBV7-2 to TRBJ2-2; unclear D gene. The length of the CDR3 is 15 residues. In germline, CDR1 is SGHTA, CDR2 FQGNSA. Trimming cost V 1 base and J 5 bases, with 11 bases left between them. The CDR3 protein is CASSLVGRSTGELFF. CDR3 DNA: TGTGCCAGCAGCTTAGTTGGCAGATCTACCGGGGAGCTGTTTTTT.

The chain is built from TRBV10-3 and TRBJ2-2; D remains ambiguous. V was clipped by 2 bases and J by 8 bases, with 3 bases between them. Germline V gene sequence: CDR1 ENHRY, CDR2 SYGVKD. The CDR3 contains 11 residues. CDR3 in amino acids: CAISETGELFF. CDR3 DNA: TGTGCCATCAGTGAGACTGGGGAGCTGTTTTTT.

Concerning this clone itself: The same CDR3 is also encoded by other DNA sequences in this sample. The rearrangement uses TRBV10-2 and TRBJ2-3, with D possibly being TRBD2 (6 bases). The CDR3 sequence is 15 residues long. Trimming stripped 0 bases from V and 3 bases from J, with 10 bases between. Germline V lookup: CDR1 WSHSY, CDR2 SAAADI. The CDR3 loop is CASSESPTSTDTQYF. CDR3 nucleotides: TGCGCCAGCAGTGAGTCGCCGACTAGTACAGATACGCAGTATTTT.

The chain is built from TRBV30 and TRBJ1-2; 8 bases agree with TRBD1. Germline-derived CDR1 and CDR2 are GTSNPN and SVGIG (reference sequence). CDR3 length: 13 residues. With 4 bases clipped from V and 4 bases from J, the junction kept 5 bases outside the gene matches. The CDR3 coding sequence is TGTGCCTGGAAGTGGACAGGGAGCTATGGCTACACCTTC. It translates to CAWKWTGSYGYTF.

This chain joins TRBV10-3 and TRBJ1-2; 7 bases fit TRBD1. The V gene end was trimmed by 0 bases and the J gene end by 4 bases; junction bases not matched to a gene: 5. There are 15 residues in the CDR3. Germline CDR1 reads ENHRY; CDR2 reads SYGVKD. The CDR3 DNA is TGTGCCATCAGTGAGTCCACAGGGGCACTCTATGGCTACACCTTC. Its translation: CAISESTGALYGYTF.

In DNA, the CDR3 is TGTGCCACCAGTGATTTACAGGGTAGGAGTGAAGCTTTCTTT. Translating gives CATSDLQGRSEAFF. The genes are TRBV24-1 and TRBJ1-1; possibly TRBD1 for D (6 bases). The ends were cut back, 1 base at V and 7 bases at J, with 12 bases in the middle. Germline V gene sequence: CDR1 KGHDR, CDR2 SFDVKD. The CDR3 runs to 14 residues.

V is TRBV28 and J is TRBJ1-4, with 7 bases identical to TRBD1. This CDR3 contains 18 residues. Germline-derived CDR1 and CDR2 are MDHEN and SYDVKM. V trimming: 2 bases; J trimming: 3 bases; junction bases outside the gene matches: 12. The CDR3 region has the DNA TGTGCCAGCAGTTTAGTCAGACAGGGTTCAGGGGCTAATGAAAAACTGTTTTTT. Its protein product is CASSLVRQGSGANEKLFF.

The chain links TRBV6-5 to TRBJ1-6; no clear D. CDR1 MNHEY and CDR2 SVGAGI come from the germline V gene. Trimming left V 6 bases short and J 6 bases short, with 9 bases between. The CDR3 consists of 13 residues. The CDR3 loop reads CASRTDGNSPLHF. The CDR3 DNA reads TGTGCCAGCAGAACAGACGGTAATTCACCCCTCCACTTT.

The genes are TRBV19 and TRBJ2-1, with 7 bases fitting TRBD1. The CDR3 extends over 14 amino acids. V gave up 3 bases and J gave up 5 bases; unmatched junction bases: 4. CDR1 and CDR2 from the germline V gene are LNHDA and SQIVND (reference sequence). The CDR3, as DNA: TGTGCCAGTAGTATTTTGGGGACAGACAATGAGCAGTTCTTC. As protein: CASSILGTDNEQFF.

V is TRBV5-1 and J is TRBJ2-3; 9 nucleotides line up with TRBD2. The CDR3 spans 18 residues. Germline CDR1 reads SGHRS; CDR2 reads YFSETQ. The junction had 10 bases not matched to a gene; V was cut back by 0 bases and J by 2 bases. The CDR3 is CASSLEVSGGRPTDTQYF. The CDR3 DNA reads as TGCGCCAGCAGCTTGGAGGTTAGCGGGGGCCGCCCCACAGATACGCAGTATTTT.

The chain links TRBV5-1 to TRBJ1-1; 8 nucleotides match TRBD1. Per the germline V gene, CDR1 is SGHRS and CDR2 is YFSETQ. Trimming cost V 3 bases and J 5 bases; bases outside gene matches: 6. CDR3 size: 14 residues. The CDR3 region has the DNA TGCGCCAGCAGCTGGACAGGGTCAGGGACTGAAGCTTTCTTT. As protein: CASSWTGSGTEAFF.

This clone was detected a few times. This rearrangement joins TRBV3-1 (or the pseudogene TRBV3-2) to TRBJ1-2; possible D gene TRBD1, 6 bases. CDR1 and CDR2 (germline): LGHDT, YNNKEL (reference sequence). This CDR3 is built from 14 residues. Trimming stripped 0 bases from V and 4 bases from J, with 9 bases between. The CDR3, as DNA: TGTGCCAGCAGCCAAGAATCAGGGGTCTATGGCTACACCTTC. Encoded protein: CASSQESGVYGYTF.

This chain joins TRBV27 and TRBJ2-1; TRBD1 matches at 10 bases. V trimming: 5 bases; J trimming: 8 bases; junction bases outside the gene matches: 6. From germline, CDR1 is MNHEY and CDR2 SMNVEV (reference sequence). CDR3 size: 14 residues. In DNA, the CDR3 is TGTGCCAGCAGTCCCGGGACAGGGGTCGATGAGCAGTTCTTC. Its translation: CASSPGTGVDEQFF.

This chain links TRBV6-4 with TRBJ2-7; the match to TRBD1 covers 9 bases. The CDR3 is 16 residues long. Germline CDR1 reads MRHNA; CDR2 reads SNTAGT. The V gene end was trimmed by 0 bases and the J gene end by 6 bases; junction bases not matched to a gene: 9. CDR3 protein: CASSDSPGQGIGEQYF. Here the CDR3 DNA reads TGTGCCAGCAGTGACTCCCCGGGACAGGGAATAGGCGAGCAGTACTTC.

The V and J genes are TRBV12-3 or TRBV12-4 and TRBJ1-4; no firm D call. The CDR3 has 12 amino acids. V dropped 2 bases and J dropped 7 bases, with 5 bases sitting between them. Here the CDR3 reads CASSLSGEKLFF. DNA for the CDR3: TGTGCCAGCAGTTTATCGGGTGAAAAACTGTTTTTT.

The chain couples TRBV6-6 to TRBJ2-7; D is possibly TRBD2 (5 bases). Germline V gene data show CDR1 as MNHNY and CDR2 as SVGAGI (reference sequence). The CDR3 is 14 amino acids. V was trimmed by 5 bases and J by 0 bases, leaving 11 bases between them. The DNA of the CDR3 is TGTGCCAGCAGTCGGACTCTCCCCTCCTACGAGCAGTACTTC. It is translated as CASSRTLPSYEQYF.